These 19 T cell receptor beta chains were sequenced from one sample in a study of early T cells in non-severe SARS-CoV-2 infection. Each CDR3 protein is one row after TCRdb ran MiXCR on the 5' RACE reads. The data hold about 63,000 distinct CDR3 sequences, with around 13% observed a single time. The sequenced material came from whole blood. Source of these receptors: an adult who was a healthcare worker with PCR-confirmed SARS-CoV-2 infection or an uninfected control (not recorded which).

This clonotype was seen at least ten times. V gene TRBV21-1 combines with J gene TRBJ1-6; the DNA was not compared with TRBD1, the D call given in the table. TRBV21-1 is tagged as a pseudogene. This CDR3 comprises 15 residues. CDR3 coding DNA: TGTGCCAGCAGCAAAGGAAGGGGCAGTTATTCACCCCTCCACTTT. Encoded protein: CASSKGRGSYSPLHF.

In its sample, this clonotype was seen many times. The V gene is TRBV5-1, the J gene TRBJ2-1; 7 bases line up with TRBD2. J was trimmed by 0 bases and V by 6 bases; bases with no gene match: 9. Germline V lookup: CDR1 SGHRS, CDR2 YFSETQ. This CDR3 is 16 amino acids long. CDR3: CASTNAGVYSYNEQFF. DNA for the CDR3: TGCGCCAGCACCAACGCGGGGGTTTACTCCTACAATGAGCAGTTCTTC.

This clonotype was recorded only once. A much bigger clone sits one base away, suggesting this may be a read error. The V and J genes are TRBV5-5 and TRBJ2-7; a possible D gene is TRBD1 (6 bases). The CDR3 is made up of 14 amino acids. Germline V CDR1 and CDR2: SGHKS, YYEKEE (reference sequence). The germline V and J ends were trimmed by 6 bases and 4 bases, with 17 bases remaining between them. Written as DNA, the CDR3 is TGTGCCAGCATCCGAACAGACAGGTCTTACGAGCAGTACTTC. Amino acids: CASIRTDRSYEQYF.

This clonotype was seen ten or more times. This rearrangement joins TRBV29-1 to TRBJ2-7; the match to TRBD1 covers 9 bases. There are 15 residues in the CDR3. The J segment lost 1 base and the V segment lost 8 bases, leaving 12 bases of the junction unmatched. Germline V gene lookup returns CDR1 SQVTM and CDR2 ANQGSEA. The CDR3 spells CSIRVRQGVSYEQYF. For the CDR3, the DNA is TGCAGCATACGAGTAAGACAGGGGGTTTCCTACGAGCAGTACTTC.

This clonotype was seen at least ten times. The chain carries TRBV12-3 or TRBV12-4 and TRBJ2-7, with TRBD1 matching over 7 bases. CDR3 length: 12 residues. Germline trimming cut 1 base from V and 9 bases from J; bases unmatched to any gene: 3. In DNA, the CDR3 is TGTGCCAGCAGTTTAGACTCAGGGGGGCAGTACTTC. Encoded protein: CASSLDSGGQYF.

This chain joins TRBV6-5 and TRBJ1-6; D gene ambiguous. The CDR3 covers 14 residues. Germline V gene sequence: CDR1 MNHEY, CDR2 SVGAGI. V was pared by 6 bases and J by 10 bases, with 16 bases between. The CDR3 is CASSRIPGGSPLHF. CDR3 DNA: TGTGCCAGCAGCCGGATCCCCGGTGGGTCACCCCTCCACTTT.

In its sample, this clonotype was seen a few times. The chain joins TRBV5-5 to TRBJ2-1, with D possibly TRBD1 on 5 matching bases. V lost 0 bases to trimming and J lost 4 bases, with 14 bases between them. In germline, CDR1 is SGHKS, CDR2 YYEKEE (reference sequence). CDR3 length: 16 amino acids. Written as DNA, the CDR3 is TGTGCCAGCAGCTTGGTTTACTTGGGGCTATACAATGAGCAGTTCTTC. Translated, it gives CASSLVYLGLYNEQFF.

This clonotype was seen at least ten times. This chain links TRBV5-6 with TRBJ1-1; no clear D gene. The V end lost 0 bases, the J end lost 0 bases, and 12 bases lay between the germline ends. Germline-derived CDR1 and CDR2 are SGHDT and YYEEEE. The length of the CDR3 is 16 residues. CDR3 loop: CASSLDGEYMNTEAFF. Here the CDR3 DNA reads TGTGCCAGCAGCTTGGACGGGGAGTACATGAACACTGAAGCTTTCTTT.

This clonotype came up many times. This chain's CDR3 is CASSYLSNEKLFF. The CDR3 nucleotides read TGTGCCAGCAGTTACTTATCGAATGAAAAACTGTTTTTT. The genes are TRBV6-5 and TRBJ1-4; D ambiguous. The CDR3 consists of 13 residues. V shed 1 base and J shed 5 bases, with 5 bases lying between them. Germline CDR1 reads MNHEY; CDR2 reads SVGAGI.

This clonotype was seen ten or more times. The chain links TRBV6-6 to TRBJ2-7; perhaps TRBD1 as D (6 bases). The length of the CDR3 is 13 residues. Germline V gene lookup returns CDR1 MNHNY and CDR2 SVGAGI (reference sequence). The V end was cut by 5 bases, the J end by 6 bases, with 14 bases between. The CDR3 DNA sequence: TGTGCCAGCAGTAGGGGACAATCGGTCGAGCAGTACTTC. Protein product: CASSRGQSVEQYF.

This clonotype appeared many times. The rearrangement links TRBV7-6 to TRBJ2-7; D unclear. V was pared by 1 base and J by 6 bases, with 7 bases between. The CDR3 runs to 12 residues. Germline CDR1 and CDR2: SGHVS and FNYEAQ. CDR3 in amino acids: CASSLGAFEQYF. The CDR3 nucleotides read TGTGCCAGCAGCTTAGGGGCTTTCGAGCAGTACTTC.

The genes are TRBV7-9 and TRBJ2-5; the D gene could be TRBD1 or TRBD2 (5 bases each). This CDR3 has 17 residues. Trimming removed 5 bases from V and 1 base from J, with 20 bases in between. Germline CDR1 is SEHNR and CDR2 is FQNEAQ (reference sequence). CDR3 sequence: CASSLRSGTHLQETQYF. The CDR3 DNA is TGTGCCAGCAGCCTTCGATCCGGGACCCACCTCCAAGAGACCCAGTACTTC.

A few counts support this clonotype. This chain links TRBV19 with TRBJ2-3; D unresolved. Germline CDR1 is LNHDA and CDR2 is SQIVND (reference sequence). Trimming took off 3 bases at V and 0 bases at J, with 7 bases between the two ends. This CDR3 spans 14 amino acids. CDR3 coding DNA: TGTGCCAGTAGTATTGACGCCAGCACAGATACGCAGTATTTT. Its translation: CASSIDASTDTQYF.

This clonotype was seen many times. The chain has TRBV2 and TRBJ1-5, with a tentative D call TRBD1 (6 bases). V lost 9 bases, J lost 4 bases, and 16 bases lay in between. Germline loops: CDR1 SNHLY, CDR2 FYNNEI. The CDR3 is 14 residues long. The DNA of the CDR3 is TGTGCCAGTCGGACAGAAGTAGGGAATCAGCCCCAGCATTTT. Its translation: CASRTEVGNQPQHF.

This clonotype has a count of ten or more. This sequence joins TRBV5-1 and TRBJ2-2, with a tentative D call TRBD1 (5 bases). The V end lost 0 bases, the J end lost 3 bases, and 9 bases lay between the germline ends. Looked up from germline, CDR1 is SGHRS and CDR2 is YFSETQ. The CDR3 consists of 15 residues. CDR3 sequence: CASSLGQFYTGELFF. The CDR3 DNA is TGCGCCAGCAGCTTGGGACAGTTCTACACCGGGGAGCTGTTTTTT.

This clonotype appeared a few times. The chain carries TRBV4-3 and TRBJ2-3; 14 bases align to TRBD2. CDR1 and CDR2 from the germline V gene are LGHNA and YSLEER. The ends lost 1 base at V and 4 bases at J; junction bases unmatched: 7. The CDR3 totals 18 residues. In nucleotides, the CDR3 is TGCGCCAGCAGCCAAGGGGCCCGGGGACTAGCGGGAGCAGATACGCAGTATTTT. Translation gives CASSQGARGLAGADTQYF.

The chain links TRBV19 to TRBJ1-1; perhaps TRBD1 as D (5 bases). The CDR3 is made up of 16 amino acids. CDR1 and CDR2 (germline): LNHDA, SQIVND (reference sequence). Trimming pared 2 bases from V and 1 base from J, leaving 14 bases between. As DNA, the CDR3 is TGTGCCAGTAGTATACCCCAGGGACGGGGGAACACTGAAGCTTTCTTT. This gives the protein CASSIPQGRGNTEAFF.

This clonotype was detected a few times. V is TRBV20-1 and J is TRBJ2-1; 8 bases align to TRBD2. CDR1 DFQATT and CDR2 SNEGSKA come from the germline V gene (reference sequence). Trimming took 6 bases from V and 9 from J; bases not matched to a gene: 10. This CDR3 comprises 13 residues. In nucleotides, the CDR3 is TGCAGTGCCGGGACTAGTACCGCGCGTGAGCAGTTCTTC. Residues: CSAGTSTAREQFF.

This clonotype was detected ten times or more. The chain combines TRBV3-1 with TRBJ2-3; D assignment may be TRBD1 or TRBD2 (6 bases each). Germline CDR1 and CDR2: LGHDT and YNNKEL (reference sequence). The CDR3 totals 16 residues. With 2 bases removed from V and 6 bases from J, the gap between germline ends came to 18 bases. The CDR3 DNA follows: TGTGCCAGCAGCCAAAGCCGGGGGCGACGGGGGGATACGCAGTATTTT. Protein product: CASSQSRGRRGDTQYF.